Listed below are T cell receptor beta chains from one sample, sequenced in a study of CD4 T cells in relation to SARS-CoV-2 and coronaviruses. TCRdb keeps only in-frame clones here, not all; method: immunoSEQ multiplex PCR. The sample carries around 32,000 clones, approximately 80% recorded once. These TCRs' antigens remain unknown. The sample taken for sequencing was CD4+ T cells from PBMCs, cultured in vitro. The receptors come from a human donor in good health. Each CDR3 is given with its conserved first and last residue. Each record gives: J gene, V gene, clone size, D gene, CDR3 protein, CDR3 DNA. D genes are given only for firm matches. Expanded clones are given a class, and other clones once, few, many or no size at all.

J gene: TRBJ2-2; V gene: TRBV11-2; clone size: -; D gene: -; CDR3 protein: CASSLASGWDTGELFF; CDR3 DNA: TGTGCCAGCAGCTTAGCTTCGGGTTGGGACACCGGGGAGCTGTTTTTT
J gene: TRBJ2-7; V gene: TRBV11-2; clone size: -; D gene: -; CDR3 protein: CASSRGRTETYEQYF; CDR3 DNA: TGTGCCAGCAGCAGAGGGAGGACAGAGACCTACGAGCAGTACTTC
J gene: TRBJ1-4; V gene: TRBV10-1; clone size: few; D gene: -; CDR3 protein: CASSEEGAGEKLFF; CDR3 DNA: TGCGCCAGCAGTGAGGAAGGGGCTGGTGAAAAACTGTTTTTT
J gene: TRBJ2-5; V gene: TRBV19; clone size: once; D gene: TRBD2; CDR3 protein: CASSIDPRDLAGGRETQYF; CDR3 DNA: TGTGCCAGTAGTATAGATCCCCGGGATCTAGCGGGAGGGAGAGAGACCCAGTACTTC
J gene: TRBJ2-1; V gene: TRBV4-2; clone size: -; D gene: -; CDR3 protein: CASNTDQTWNEQFF; CDR3 DNA: TGTGCCAGCAACACGGACCAAACCTGGAATGAGCAGTTCTTC
J gene: TRBJ2-3; V gene: TRBV4-3; clone size: -; D gene: -; CDR3 protein: CASSQDRGAVADTQYF; CDR3 DNA: TGCGCCAGCAGCCAAGATCGGGGGGCTGTCGCAGATACGCAGTATTTT
J gene: TRBJ2-1; V gene: TRBV27; clone size: -; D gene: TRBD2; CDR3 protein: CASSSRTRWNEQFF; CDR3 DNA: TGTGCCAGCAGTTCCCGGACTAGATGGAATGAGCAGTTCTTC
J gene: TRBJ1-1; V gene: TRBV13; clone size: -; D gene: -; CDR3 protein: CASRREARGEAFF; CDR3 DNA: TGTGCCAGCAGGAGGGAGGCGAGGGGTGAAGCTTTCTTT
J gene: TRBJ2-1; V gene: TRBV12-3/TRBV12-4; clone size: -; D gene: -; CDR3 protein: CASSLFVLSEQFF; CDR3 DNA: TGTGCCAGCAGTTTATTCGTGCTCTCCGAGCAGTTCTTC
J gene: TRBJ2-2; V gene: TRBV5-1; clone size: -; D gene: -; CDR3 protein: CASSRGETNTGELFF; CDR3 DNA: TGCGCCAGCAGCCGCGGGGAAACGAACACCGGGGAGCTGTTTTTT
J gene: TRBJ1-1; V gene: TRBV3-1/TRBV3-2; clone size: once; D gene: -; CDR3 protein: CASSQDWTAREAFF; CDR3 DNA: TGTGCCAGCAGCCAAGATTGGACAGCCCGTGAAGCTTTCTTT
J gene: TRBJ1-2; V gene: TRBV4-3; clone size: -; D gene: TRBD1; CDR3 protein: CASSPGQGFGANYGYTF; CDR3 DNA: TGCGCCAGCAGCCCGGGACAGGGGTTTGGAGCTAACTATGGCTACACCTTC
J gene: TRBJ2-6; V gene: TRBV30; clone size: -; D gene: TRBD1; CDR3 protein: CAWGSRDRYQSGANVLTF; CDR3 DNA: TGTGCCTGGGGTAGCCGGGACAGATACCAATCTGGGGCCAACGTCCTGACTTTC
J gene: TRBJ2-3; V gene: TRBV10-3; clone size: -; D gene: -; CDR3 protein: CAITGASTDTQYF; CDR3 DNA: TGTGCCATCACGGGGGCTAGCACAGATACGCAGTATTTT
J gene: TRBJ2-7; V gene: TRBV14; clone size: few; D gene: -; CDR3 protein: CASSHLYEQYF; CDR3 DNA: TGTGCCAGCAGCCACCTCTACGAGCAGTACTTC
J gene: TRBJ1-2; V gene: TRBV5-6; clone size: once; D gene: -; CDR3 protein: CASSSGGGYTF; CDR3 DNA: TGTGCCAGCAGCTCGGGGGGCGGCTACACCTTC
J gene: TRBJ2-2; V gene: TRBV3-1/TRBV3-2; clone size: -; D gene: TRBD1; CDR3 protein: CASSPLGQGAGTGELFF; CDR3 DNA: TGTGCCAGCAGCCCCCTAGGACAGGGGGCCGGCACCGGGGAGCTGTTTTTT
J gene: TRBJ2-2; V gene: TRBV28; clone size: few; D gene: -; CDR3 protein: CASNTNTGELFF; CDR3 DNA: TGTGCCAGCAATACAAACACCGGGGAGCTGTTTTTT
J gene: TRBJ2-1; V gene: TRBV7-2; clone size: -; D gene: -; CDR3 protein: CASSFPGPLGNEQFF; CDR3 DNA: TGTGCCAGCAGCTTTCCGGGACCCCTCGGCAATGAGCAGTTCTTC
J gene: TRBJ2-1; V gene: TRBV7-3; clone size: once; D gene: -; CDR3 protein: CASSILVASEQFF; CDR3 DNA: TGTGCCAGCAGCATCCTCGTGGCAAGTGAGCAGTTCTTC
J gene: TRBJ1-1; V gene: TRBV2; clone size: -; D gene: TRBD1; CDR3 protein: CASSERDRVNTEAFF; CDR3 DNA: TGTGCCAGCAGTGAAAGGGACAGAGTGAACACTGAAGCTTTCTTT
J gene: TRBJ2-7; V gene: TRBV11-1; clone size: -; D gene: -; CDR3 protein: CASSDTGQPPYEQYF; CDR3 DNA: TGTGCCAGCAGCGATACAGGTCAACCACCCTACGAGCAGTACTTC
J gene: TRBJ2-7; V gene: TRBV12-3/TRBV12-4; clone size: -; D gene: -; CDR3 protein: CASSFGESDEQYF; CDR3 DNA: TGTGCCAGCAGTTTTGGGGAATCCGACGAGCAGTACTTC
J gene: TRBJ1-2; V gene: TRBV2; clone size: -; D gene: -; CDR3 protein: CASSPRSYGYTF; CDR3 DNA: TGTGCCAGCAGTCCTCGATCCTATGGCTACACCTTC
J gene: TRBJ1-6; V gene: TRBV6-6; clone size: -; D gene: -; CDR3 protein: CASSTGFMSPLHF; CDR3 DNA: TGTGCCAGCAGTACAGGGTTTATGTCACCCCTCCACTTT
J gene: TRBJ1-4; V gene: TRBV5-1; clone size: -; D gene: -; CDR3 protein: CASSSRLGGVGEKLFF; CDR3 DNA: TGCGCCAGCAGCTCTCGGTTGGGGGGCGTAGGCGAAAAACTGTTTTTT
J gene: TRBJ2-5; V gene: TRBV5-6; clone size: -; D gene: -; CDR3 protein: CASSGMDHQETQYF; CDR3 DNA: TGTGCCAGCAGCGGAATGGACCACCAAGAGACCCAGTACTTC
J gene: TRBJ1-3; V gene: TRBV6-5; clone size: -; D gene: -; CDR3 protein: CASSYLGGSGNTIYF; CDR3 DNA: TGTGCCAGCAGTTACTTGGGGGGCTCTGGAAACACCATATATTTT
J gene: TRBJ2-7; V gene: TRBV5-1; clone size: -; D gene: TRBD2; CDR3 protein: CASSEQERGSYEQYF; CDR3 DNA: TGCGCCAGCAGCGAGCAGGAGCGGGGCTCCTACGAGCAGTACTTC